This T cell receptor beta chain was captured by sequencing in a study of cytomegalovirus exposure and HLA in healthy donors. Healthy people donating bone marrow made up the donors. A remark on this clone: One end of the junction fails to match germline, which may point to a read error.

Both 60 Vbeta primers and 13 Jbeta primers went into the PCR. This table comes from immunoSEQ multiplex PCR, and its TCRdb copy is limited to in-frame clones, with some not included. The top ten hold around 5% of the sample, which has under 150,000 clones, more than 75% seen once. The CDR3 contains 15 residues. The germline V gene encodes CDR1 SGHVS and CDR2 FNYEAQ. The material sequenced was PBMCs. The chain carries TRBV7-6 and TRBJ2-3, with 7 bases lining up with TRBD1. This TCR was recovered from a male donor in good health and CMV-seronegative. As DNA, the CDR3 is TGTGCCAGCGGCTTAGCGAACAGGGGTACAGATACGCAGTATTTT. This codes for CASGLANRGTDTQYF. The entire variable domain, with the rest obtained from reference TRBV7-6 and TRBJ2-3, is as follows: GAGVSQSPRYKVTKRGQDVALRCDPISGHVSLYWYRQALGQGPEFLTYFNYEAQQDKSGLPNDRFSAERPEGSISTLTIQRTEQRDSAMYRCASGLANRGTDTQYFGPGTRLTVL.